This T cell receptor beta chain was found in a study of blood T cell repertoires in COVID-19. Turning to the study itself: Italy, Spain and the United States were the sources of the convalescent and acute COVID-19 samples.

Per the study methods: Estimation of nucleated cell counts was performed using reference gene primer amplification. TCRdb keeps only in-frame clones here, not all; method: immunoSEQ multiplex PCR. From that table come the V and J calls and clone size; the DNA was used to work out D and trimming. The table lists around 250,000 clones, around nine tenths of them singletons. CDR1 and CDR2 from the germline V gene are SGHDT and YYEEEE. The ends were cut back, 2 bases at V and 1 base at J, with 10 bases in the middle. This CDR3 contains 16 residues. Sequencing used peripheral blood. The rearrangement uses TRBV5-6 and TRBJ1-6; weak D call: TRBD1 (6 bases). The TCR sequence derives from a man aged 40-49 years with active or convalescent COVID-19. CDR3 in DNA: TGTGCCAGCAGCTTCGAGGGGGAATCCTATAATTCACCCCTCCACTTT. This sequence encodes CASSFEGESYNSPLHF.